The present T cell receptor beta chain was sequenced within a study of blood T cell repertoires in COVID-19. Looking at the study overall: Nucleic acid was either cDNA or gDNA, and it came from T cells, B-cell-depleted T cells, or PBMCs.

Clones were read by immunoSEQ multiplex PCR, and TCRdb kept only the in-frame ones, dropping some. There are about 200,000 clones in the sample; about 79% occur only once, and about 13% lies in the top ten. The receptor was derived from a human donor in a cohort sampled during active COVID-19. Sequenced input: peripheral blood.

CDR3 residues: CASSFRTGRNTEAFF. The CDR3 coding sequence is TGTGCCAGCAGCTTCCGGACAGGTCGGAACACTGAAGCTTTCTTT. The chain couples TRBV7-2 to TRBJ1-1, with 7 bases matching TRBD1. V was pared by 3 bases and J by 1 base, with 5 bases of the junction left unmatched. The CDR3 totals 15 residues. Germline V CDR1 and CDR2: SGHTA, FQGNSA.